This T cell receptor beta chain was captured in a study of CXCR3-negative and CXCR3-positive naive CD8 T cells. In the study overall: TRB reads totalled about 140 million, about 1.5 +/- 0.3 million per library. Study-wide findings and caveats: Both of the naive subsets showed about the same high diversity, but memory CD8+ cells had much less.

Points on this clonotype: The antigen is not known.

CDR1 SEHNR and CDR2 FQNEAQ come from the germline V gene (reference sequence). CDR3 length equals 15 residues. The TRB cDNA libraries were prepared by 5' RACE with UMI labels. TCRdb re-called the 5' RACE reads and gives one entry per CDR3 protein, without DNA. This repertoire includes approximately 8,700 distinct CDR3 sequences. Cells classed as naive CD8+ T cells were CD45RO-CCR7+CD27+CD95-. Sample: naive CXCR3- CD8+ T cells from blood. Subset indicated: CD45RO-CCR7+CD27+CD95- naive CD8+ T cells lacking CXCR3 (TNR3-). The genes are TRBV7-9 and TRBJ2-1. This sequence originates from a human donor in good health. Some clones in this sample may be carry-over from other donors' samples. The CDR3 region is CASSQGPASYNEQFF.